This T cell receptor (beta chain) was sequenced for a study of CD8 T cells in ankylosing spondylitis. General study points: Matched synovial fluid from ankylosing spondylitis patients was reported to be enriched for disease-linked clones.

TCRdb reanalysed the 5' RACE reads using MiXCR and keeps one entry per CDR3 protein. In the table there are roughly 280,000 distinct CDR3 sequences, 15% to 25% of which are singletons. This clonotype was found a few times. Its antigen is still unknown. V trimming: 5 bases; J trimming: 8 bases; junction bases outside the gene matches: 4. The CDR3 length is 13 residues. Germline loops: CDR1 SNHLY, CDR2 FYNNEI. This receptor was taken from a male donor with ankylosing spondylitis or in good health (not recorded which). Input material: blood, either unsorted or a sorted T cell fraction (not recorded which). The rearrangement links TRBV2 to TRBJ2-1, with 9 positions matching TRBD1. This chain's CDR3 is CASSSDRGDEQFF. CDR3 DNA sequence: TGTGCCAGCAGTTCGGACAGGGGCGATGAGCAGTTCTTC.